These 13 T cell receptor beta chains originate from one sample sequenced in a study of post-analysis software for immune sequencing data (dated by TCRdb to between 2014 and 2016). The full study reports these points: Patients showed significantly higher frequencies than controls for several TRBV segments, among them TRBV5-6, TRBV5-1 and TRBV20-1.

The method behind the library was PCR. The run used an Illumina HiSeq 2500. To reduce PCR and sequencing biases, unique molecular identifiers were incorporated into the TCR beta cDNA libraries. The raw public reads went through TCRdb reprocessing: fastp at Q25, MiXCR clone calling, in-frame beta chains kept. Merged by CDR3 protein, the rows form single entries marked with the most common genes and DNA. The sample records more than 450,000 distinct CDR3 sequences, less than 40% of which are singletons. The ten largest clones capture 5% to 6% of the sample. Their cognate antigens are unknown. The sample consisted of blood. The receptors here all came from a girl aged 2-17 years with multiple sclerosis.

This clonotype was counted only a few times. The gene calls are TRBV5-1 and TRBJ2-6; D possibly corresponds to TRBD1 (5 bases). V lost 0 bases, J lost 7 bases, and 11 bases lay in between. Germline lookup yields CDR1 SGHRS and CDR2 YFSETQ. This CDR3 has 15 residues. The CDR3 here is CASSLGGSKANVLTF. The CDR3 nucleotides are TGCGCCAGCAGCTTGGGGGGCTCAAAAGCCAACGTCCTGACTTTC.

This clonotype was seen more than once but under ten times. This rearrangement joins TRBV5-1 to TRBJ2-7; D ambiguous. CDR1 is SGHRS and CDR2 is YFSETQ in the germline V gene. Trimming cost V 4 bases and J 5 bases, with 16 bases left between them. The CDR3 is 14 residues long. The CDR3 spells CASSPRDADHEQYF. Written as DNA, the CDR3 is TGCGCCAGCAGCCCTAGAGACGCCGACCACGAGCAGTACTTC. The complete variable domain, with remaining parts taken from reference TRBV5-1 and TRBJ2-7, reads KAGVTQTPRYLIKTRGQQVTLSCSPISGHRSVSWYQQTPGQGLQFLFEYFSETQRNKGNFPGRFSGRQFSNSRSEMNVSTLELGDSALYLCASSPRDADHEQYFGPGTRLTVT.

The CDR3 nucleotides read TGTGCCAGCAGCAAACGACACCAAACTAATGAAAAACTGTTTTTT. As protein: CASSKRHQTNEKLFF. This chain joins TRBV5-5 and TRBJ1-4, with unresolved D. V was clipped by 4 bases and J by 1 base, with 11 bases between them. Per the germline V gene, CDR1 is SGHKS and CDR2 is YYEKEE (reference sequence). This CDR3 has 15 residues. Complete variable domain (other parts from reference TRBV5-5 and TRBJ1-4): DAGVTQSPTHLIKTRGQQVTLRCSPISGHKSVSWYQQVLGQGPQFIFQYYEKEERGRGNFPDRFSARQFPNYSSELNVNALLLGDSALYLCASSKRHQTNEKLFFGSGTQLSVL.

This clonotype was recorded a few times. CDR3 loop: CASSVSMDYYNSPLHF. The CDR3 DNA reads TGTGCCAGCAGCGTATCCATGGATTACTATAATTCACCCCTCCACTTT. The rearrangement uses TRBV5-6 and TRBJ1-6, with D hard to call. Germline V gene sequence: CDR1 SGHDT, CDR2 YYEEEE. The CDR3 is 16 amino acids. V was shortened by 4 bases and J by 3 bases, with 14 bases between the two germline ends.

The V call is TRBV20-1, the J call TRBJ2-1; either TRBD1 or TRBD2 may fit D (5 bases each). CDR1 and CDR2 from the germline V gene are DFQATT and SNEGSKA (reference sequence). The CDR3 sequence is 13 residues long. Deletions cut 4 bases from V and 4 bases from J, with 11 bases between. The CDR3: CSATRDGYNEQFF. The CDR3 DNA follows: TGCAGTGCTACCCGGGACGGTTACAATGAGCAGTTCTTC.

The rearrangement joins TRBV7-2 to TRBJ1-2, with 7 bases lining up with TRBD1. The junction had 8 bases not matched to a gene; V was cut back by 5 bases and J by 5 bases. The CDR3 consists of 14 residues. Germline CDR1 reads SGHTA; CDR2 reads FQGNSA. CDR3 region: CASSRRDRSYGYTF. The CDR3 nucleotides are TGTGCCAGCAGCCGCCGGGACAGAAGTTATGGCTACACCTTC. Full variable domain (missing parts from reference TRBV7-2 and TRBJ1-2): GAGVSQSPSNKVTEKGKDVELRCDPISGHTALYWYRQSLGQGLEFLIYFQGNSAPDKSGLPSDRFSAERTGGSVSTLTIQRTQQEDSAVYLCASSRRDRSYGYTFGSGTRLTVV.

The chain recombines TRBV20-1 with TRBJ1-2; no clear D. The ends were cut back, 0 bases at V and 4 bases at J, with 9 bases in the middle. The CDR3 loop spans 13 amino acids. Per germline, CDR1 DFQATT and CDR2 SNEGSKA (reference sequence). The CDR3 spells CSARDLTRYGYTF. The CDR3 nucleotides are TGCAGTGCTAGAGATTTGACTCGCTATGGCTACACCTTC.

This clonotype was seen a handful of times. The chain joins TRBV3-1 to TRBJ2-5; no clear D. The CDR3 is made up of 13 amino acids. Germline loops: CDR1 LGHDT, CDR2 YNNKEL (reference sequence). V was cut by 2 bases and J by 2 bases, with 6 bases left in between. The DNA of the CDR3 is TGTGCCAGCAGCCAAAGCGAGCAAGAGACCCAGTACTTC. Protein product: CASSQSEQETQYF.

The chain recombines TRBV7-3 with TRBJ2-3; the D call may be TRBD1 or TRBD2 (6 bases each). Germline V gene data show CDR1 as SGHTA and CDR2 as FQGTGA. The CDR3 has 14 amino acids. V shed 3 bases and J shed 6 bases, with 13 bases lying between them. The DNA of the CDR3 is TGTGCCAGCAGCTTGGGGGCCCGGGAGGATACGCAGTATTTT. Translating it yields CASSLGAREDTQYF.

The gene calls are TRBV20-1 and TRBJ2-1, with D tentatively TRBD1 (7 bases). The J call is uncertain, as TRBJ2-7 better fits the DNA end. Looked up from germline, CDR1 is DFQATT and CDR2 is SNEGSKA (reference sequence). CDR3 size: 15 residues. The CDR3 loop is CSAHGTGEAYNEQYF. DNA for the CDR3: TGCAGTGCCCACGGAACAGGGGAGGCCTACAATGAGCAGTACTTC.

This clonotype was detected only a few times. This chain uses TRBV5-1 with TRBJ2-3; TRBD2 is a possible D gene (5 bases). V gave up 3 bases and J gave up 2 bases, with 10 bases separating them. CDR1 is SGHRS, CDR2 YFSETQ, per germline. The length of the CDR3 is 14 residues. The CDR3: CASSWRQITDTQYF. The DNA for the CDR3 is TGCGCCAGCAGCTGGAGGCAGATCACAGATACGCAGTATTTT.

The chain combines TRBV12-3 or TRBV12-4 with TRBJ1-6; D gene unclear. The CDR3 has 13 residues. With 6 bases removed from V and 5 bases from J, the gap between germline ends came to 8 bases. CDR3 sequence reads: CASRYVDNSPLHF. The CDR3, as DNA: TGTGCCAGCAGATACGTGGATAATTCACCCCTCCACTTT.

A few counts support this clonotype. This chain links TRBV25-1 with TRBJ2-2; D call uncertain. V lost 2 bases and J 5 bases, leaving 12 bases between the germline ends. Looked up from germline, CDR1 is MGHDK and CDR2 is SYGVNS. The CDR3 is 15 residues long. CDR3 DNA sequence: TGTGCCAGCAGTGAACAAAGCGTGGGGACCGGGGAGCTGTTTTTT. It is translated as CASSEQSVGTGELFF. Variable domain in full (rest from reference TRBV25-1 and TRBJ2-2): EADIYQTPRYLVIGTGKKITLECSQTMGHDKMYWYQQDPGMELHLIHYSYGVNSTEKGDLSSESTVSRIRTEHFPLTLESARPSHTSQYLCASSEQSVGTGELFFGEGSRLTVL.